The clone carrying this T cell receptor (beta chain) appeared a single time. CDR1 and CDR2 (germline): SGHNT, YENEEA. CDR3 length: 14 amino acids. Trimming removed 4 bases from V and 11 bases from J; junction bases left unmatched: 3. The record originates from a study of blood T cell repertoires in COVID-19. Across the study: PBMCs, B-cell-depleted T cells, or T cells were the source of the cDNA or gDNA that made up the material.

Assay used: immunoSEQ multiplex PCR; TCRdb lists only in-frame clones, some missing. Of tens of thousands of clones in the sample, around 86% were seen once. The clonotype originates from a human donor in a cohort sampled during active COVID-19. J is TRBJ2-1 and V is TRBV11-3; the match to TRBD2 covers 15 bases. Sequenced sample: peripheral blood. This CDR3 is CASSSGLAGGQQFF. DNA of the CDR3: TGTGCCAGCAGCTCGGGACTAGCGGGGGGTCAGCAGTTCTTC. The full variable domain, completed using reference TRBV11-3 and TRBJ2-1, is EAGVVQSPRYKIIEKKQPVAFWCNPISGHNTLYWYLQNLGQGPELLIRYENEEAVDDSQLPKDRFSAERLKGVDSTLKIQPAELGDSAVYLCASSSGLAGGQQFFGPGTRLTVL.